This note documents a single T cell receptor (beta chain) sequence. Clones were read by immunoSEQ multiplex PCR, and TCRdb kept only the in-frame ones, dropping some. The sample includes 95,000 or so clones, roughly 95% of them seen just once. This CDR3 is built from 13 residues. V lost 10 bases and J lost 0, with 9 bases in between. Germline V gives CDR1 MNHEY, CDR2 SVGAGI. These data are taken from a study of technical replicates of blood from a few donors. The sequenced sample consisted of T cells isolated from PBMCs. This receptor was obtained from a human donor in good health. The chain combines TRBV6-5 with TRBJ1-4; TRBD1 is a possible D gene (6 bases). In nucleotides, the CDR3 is TGTGCCATAGGACAGCCAACTAATGAAAAACTGTTTTTT. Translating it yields CAIGQPTNEKLFF.